One sample yielded the 18 T cell receptor beta chains listed below, sequenced in a study of blood T cells in healthy people across ages. Combining a sample-barcoded 5' primer with a J-beta primer mix, a second PCR ran for 7 to 11 cycles. TCRdb processed the 5' RACE reads anew with MiXCR; each CDR3 protein has one entry. The profile covers about 640,000 distinct CDR3 sequences, with roughly 50% appearing a single time and approximately 40% taken by the ten largest. The sequencing input was blood. Receptors originate from a man aged 55-75 years in good health.

This clonotype was recorded once. V is TRBV12-3 or TRBV12-4 and J is TRBJ1-4; D gene unclear. The CDR3 covers 14 residues. Trimming took off 3 bases at V and 8 bases at J, with 13 bases between the two ends. CDR3 sequence reads: CASSFGPEGEKLFF. In nucleotides, the CDR3 is TGTGCCAGCAGTTTCGGCCCAGAAGGGGAAAAACTGTTTTTT.

About this clonotype: The junction and the germline gene differ at one end; a read error may be behind it. The rearrangement links TRBV7-2 to TRBJ2-3; TRBD2 aligns across 11 bases. Per the germline V gene, CDR1 is SGHTA and CDR2 is FQGNSA. CDR3 size: 13 residues. CDR3 DNA sequence: TGTGCCACCAGCTCTCTAGCGGGGGGCACGCAGTATTTT. Translated: CATSSLAGGTQYF.

V is TRBV4-1 and J is TRBJ1-2, with D unclear. Between the trimmed V and J ends, which lost 1 base and 2 bases, there was a span of 17 bases. This CDR3 contains 17 residues. Per the germline V gene, CDR1 is MGHRA and CDR2 is YSYEKL. The CDR3 region has the DNA TGCGCCAGCAGCCAAGGGCCCCGCGGACCGAGGAACTATGGCTACACCTTC. Amino acid sequence: CASSQGPRGPRNYGYTF.

This clonotype was detected only a few times. This could be a read error, since a much larger clone is one nucleotide away. The J gene is TRBJ2-7, the V gene TRBV7-2; D not certain. The CDR3 runs 12 residues. Between the trimmed V and J ends, which lost 5 bases and 3 bases, there was a span of 8 bases. CDR1 SGHTA and CDR2 FQGNSA come from the germline V gene. CDR3 DNA sequence: TGTGCCAGCAGCCATGACCACTACGAGCAGTACTTC. This codes for CASSHDHYEQYF.

J is TRBJ2-7 and V is TRBV2, with D maybe TRBD1 (5 bases). Germline assignment: CDR1 SNHLY and CDR2 FYNNEI. This CDR3 has 13 residues. Deletions cut 4 bases from V and 7 bases from J, with 14 bases between. Here the CDR3 DNA reads TGTGCCAGCAGTGGGACACTTTACAATGAGCAGTACTTC. Residues: CASSGTLYNEQYF.

The table lists this clonotype with a few counts. The DNA of the CDR3 is TGTGCCAGCAGCTTAGCGCCCCTAGCGGGGGGGTACAATGAGCAGTACTTC. Residues: CASSLAPLAGGYNEQYF. V is TRBV7-2 and J is TRBJ2-1; TRBD2 agrees at 12 bases. The closer fit of TRBJ2-7 to the DNA end suggests the J call may be wrong. The CDR3 loop spans 17 amino acids. CDR1 and CDR2 (germline): SGHTA, FQGNSA.

The chain combines TRBV7-2 with TRBJ1-3; D not certain. The germline V gene encodes CDR1 SGHTA and CDR2 FQGNSA. The V and J ends lost 1 base and 0 bases respectively, with 10 bases between them. CDR3 length equals 16 residues. The CDR3 loop reads CASSLGHGYSGNTIYF. The DNA for the CDR3 is TGTGCCAGCAGCTTAGGGCACGGCTACTCTGGAAACACCATATATTTT.

This chain uses TRBV28 with TRBJ1-2; D remains unclear. V lost 6 bases and J 8 bases, leaving 19 bases between the germline ends. The CDR3 spans 14 residues. Per germline, CDR1 MDHEN and CDR2 SYDVKM. CDR3 nucleotides: TGTGCCAGCAGCACGGGATCCGGATATGGGGGCTACACCTTC. Its translation is CASSTGSGYGGYTF.

The chain couples TRBV20-1 to TRBJ2-1, with a tentative D call TRBD1 (6 bases). Germline lookup yields CDR1 DFQATT and CDR2 SNEGSKA (reference sequence). This CDR3 has 15 residues. V lost 5 bases to trimming and J lost 8 bases, with 22 bases between them. Written as DNA, the CDR3 is TGCAGTGCTTTCCGGGACACCTCATATGGGGATGAGCAGTTCTTC. Translating gives CSAFRDTSYGDEQFF.

The CDR3 loop reads CASSPGTGVVTQYF. CDR3 nucleotide sequence: TGTGCCAGCAGCCCGGGGACAGGGGTAGTGACCCAGTACTTC. The V and J genes are TRBV7-9 and TRBJ2-5; 10 nucleotides line up with TRBD1. Germline lookup yields CDR1 SEHNR and CDR2 FQNEAQ (reference sequence). The V and J ends lost 5 bases and 7 bases, in that order; junction bases with no gene match: 7. CDR3 length equals 14 residues.

The CDR3 DNA reads as TGTGCCAGCAGTTTTATTAGCCGAGAGACCCAGTACTTC. This encodes CASSFISRETQYF. This sequence joins TRBV28 and TRBJ2-5, with D uncertain. Germline V gene lookup returns CDR1 MDHEN and CDR2 SYDVKM. The CDR3 is 13 residues long. V lost 3 bases and J lost 4, with 9 bases in between.

The V and J genes are TRBV6-6 and TRBJ2-1; D is possibly TRBD1 or TRBD2 (5 bases each). With 5 bases removed from V and 11 bases from J, the gap between germline ends came to 16 bases. The CDR3 length is 13 residues. CDR1 is MNHNY, CDR2 SVGAGI, per germline (reference sequence). The CDR3 DNA sequence: TGTGCCAGCAGTGCCGTCGGGACGCCAAAGCAGTTCTTC. This sequence encodes CASSAVGTPKQFF.

This clonotype has a handful of counts. The rearrangement joins TRBV14 to TRBJ2-5; no reliable D call. Germline V gives CDR1 SGHDN, CDR2 FVKESK. The CDR3 covers 14 residues. The V end was cut by 3 bases, the J end by 0 bases, with 8 bases between. This CDR3 is CASSHPRHQETQYF. As DNA, the CDR3 is TGTGCCAGCAGCCATCCCAGGCACCAAGAGACCCAGTACTTC.

This clonotype was recorded a few times. The CDR3 loop reads CASSPAYGLAGPGDTQYF. DNA of the CDR3: TGTGCCAGCAGCCCGGCCTATGGGCTAGCGGGGCCGGGGGATACGCAGTATTTT. The J gene is TRBJ2-3, the V gene TRBV7-2; 9 bases line up with TRBD2. The V and J ends lost 5 bases and 6 bases, in that order; junction bases with no gene match: 18. The CDR3 runs to 18 residues. Germline V CDR1 and CDR2: SGHTA, FQGNSA.

About this clonotype: This may stem from a read error, because a much larger clone lies one nucleotide away. This sequence joins TRBV20-1 and TRBJ1-1; D not certain. This CDR3 spans 16 amino acids. Germline V gene data show CDR1 as DFQATT and CDR2 as SNEGSKA (reference sequence). The CDR3 DNA sequence: TGCAGTGCTAGCCCCCGCCGACACCTACTGAACATTGAAGCTTTCTTT. Amino acids: CSASPRRHLLNIEAFF.

The CDR3 spells CASSSLSQGARTDTQYF. The CDR3 DNA follows: TGTGCCAGCAGTTCGCTATCACAGGGGGCTCGCACAGATACGCAGTATTTT. The chain carries TRBV25-1 and TRBJ2-3; 9 bases are a match to TRBD1. Germline V CDR1 and CDR2: MGHDK, SYGVNS. The CDR3 is made up of 17 amino acids. The J segment lost 1 base and the V segment lost 5 bases, leaving 10 bases of the junction unmatched. Supplemented by reference TRBV25-1 and TRBJ2-3, the full variable domain reads EADIYQTPRYLVIGTGKKITLECSQTMGHDKMYWYQQDPGMELHLIHYSYGVNSTEKGDLSSESTVSRIRTEHFPLTLESARPSHTSQYLCASSSLSQGARTDTQYFGPGTRLTVL.

The genes are TRBV9 and TRBJ2-3; 8 nucleotides agree with TRBD2. The CDR3 loop spans 17 amino acids. Germline V gene data show CDR1 as SGDLS and CDR2 as YYNGEE. Trimming at V came to 0 bases and at J to 6 bases, leaving 12 bases not matched to a gene. CDR3 DNA: TGTGCCAGCAGCGTAGCAAGCGGGGGACCGACCCCCGATACGCAGTATTTT. This sequence encodes CASSVASGGPTPDTQYF.

This chain uses TRBV27 with TRBJ2-1; no clear D. TRBJ2-7 explains the end of the DNA better; the J call may be wrong. CDR3 size: 14 residues. The germline V gene encodes CDR1 MNHEY and CDR2 SMNVEV (reference sequence). CDR3 loop: CASRVGQVNNEQYF. DNA for the CDR3: TGTGCCAGCCGTGTTGGGCAGGTGAACAATGAGCAGTACTTC.